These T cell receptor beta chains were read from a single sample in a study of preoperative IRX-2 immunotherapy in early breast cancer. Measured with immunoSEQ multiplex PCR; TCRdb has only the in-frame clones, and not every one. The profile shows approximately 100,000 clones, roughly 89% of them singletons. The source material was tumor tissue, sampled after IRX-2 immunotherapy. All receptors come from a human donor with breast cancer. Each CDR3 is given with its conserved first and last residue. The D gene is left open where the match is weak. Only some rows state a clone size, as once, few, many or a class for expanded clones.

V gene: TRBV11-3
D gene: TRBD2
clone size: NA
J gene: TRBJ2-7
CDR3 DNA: TGTGCCAGCAGCTCTCCTCTAGCGGTGGGTTCCTACGAGCAGTACTTC
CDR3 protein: CASSSPLAVGSYEQYF

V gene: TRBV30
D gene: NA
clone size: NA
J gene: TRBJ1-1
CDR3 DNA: TGTGCCTGGACCCAGGGAGGAAGCACTGAAGCTTTCTTT
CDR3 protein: CAWTQGGSTEAFF

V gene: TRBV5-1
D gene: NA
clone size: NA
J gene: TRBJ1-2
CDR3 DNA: TGCGCCAGCAGCTTGGTTCCCCAGGGGACCCACTATGGCTACACCTTC
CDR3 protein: CASSLVPQGTHYGYTF

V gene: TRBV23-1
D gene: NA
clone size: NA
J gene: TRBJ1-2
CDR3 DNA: NA
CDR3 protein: CASSQCRYLCGYTF

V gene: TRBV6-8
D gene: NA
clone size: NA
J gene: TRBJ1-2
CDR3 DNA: TGTGCCAGCGCCTCCGGGATCAACTATGGCTACACCTTC
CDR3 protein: CASASGINYGYTF

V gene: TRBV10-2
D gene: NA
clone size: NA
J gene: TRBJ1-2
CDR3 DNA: TGCGCCAGCAGTCTAAGACAAAACTATGGCTACACCTTC
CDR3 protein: CASSLRQNYGYTF

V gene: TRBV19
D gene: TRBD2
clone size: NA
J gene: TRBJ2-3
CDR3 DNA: TGTGCCAGTAGTACGAGCGGGGGAAAAGATACGCAGTATTTT
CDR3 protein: CASSTSGGKDTQYF

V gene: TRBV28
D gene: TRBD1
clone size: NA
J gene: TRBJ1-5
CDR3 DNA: TGTGCCAGCAGCGAAGGGACAGTCAATCAGCCCCAGCATTTT
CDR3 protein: CASSEGTVNQPQHF

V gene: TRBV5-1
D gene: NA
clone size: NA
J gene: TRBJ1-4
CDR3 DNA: TGCGCCAGCAGCTTAGTACCTGGGGCGGGGGAAAAACTGTTTTTT
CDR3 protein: CASSLVPGAGEKLFF

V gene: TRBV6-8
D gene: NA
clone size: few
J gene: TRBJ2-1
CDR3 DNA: TGTGCCAGCAGCCTAGGCTATAGTGACGCTCAGTTCTTC
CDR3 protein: CASSLGYSDAQFF

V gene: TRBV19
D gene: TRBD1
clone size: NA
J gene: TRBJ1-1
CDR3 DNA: TGTGCCAGTAGTCCCCGGGACAGCTGGAACACTGAAGCTTTCTTT
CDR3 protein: CASSPRDSWNTEAFF

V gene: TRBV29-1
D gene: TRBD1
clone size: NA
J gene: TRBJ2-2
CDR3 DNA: TGCAGCGTTAACGACAGGGCAAGGGGCGGGGAGCTGTTTTTT
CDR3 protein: CSVNDRARGGELFF

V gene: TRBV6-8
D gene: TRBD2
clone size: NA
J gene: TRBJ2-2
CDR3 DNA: TGTGCCGGCGGCGGGGGGGCGGGCACCGGGGAGCTGTTTTTT
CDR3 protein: CAGGGGAGTGELFF

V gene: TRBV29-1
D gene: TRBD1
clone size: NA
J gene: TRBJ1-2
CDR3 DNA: TGCAGCGTTGTGGAAGCAGGGGGCGGCCGCTATGGCTACACCTTC
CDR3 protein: CSVVEAGGGRYGYTF

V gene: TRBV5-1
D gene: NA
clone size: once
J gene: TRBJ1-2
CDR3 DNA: TGCGCCAGCAGTTTTAGGACAGACACGTTTAACTATGGCTACACCTTC
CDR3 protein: CASSFRTDTFNYGYTF

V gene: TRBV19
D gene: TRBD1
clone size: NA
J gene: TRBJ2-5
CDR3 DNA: TGTGCCAGTAGAAGGACAGGGGGACTGCAAGAGACCCAGTACTTC
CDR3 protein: CASRRTGGLQETQYF

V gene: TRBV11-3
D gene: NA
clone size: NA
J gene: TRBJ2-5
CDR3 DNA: TGTGCCAGCACGGTTTCCGGAACAGATGGGACCCAGTACTTC
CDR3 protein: CASTVSGTDGTQYF

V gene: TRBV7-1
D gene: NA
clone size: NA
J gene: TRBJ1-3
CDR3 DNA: TGTGCCAGCAGCTTAGTTTCTACCAGTGGAAACACCATATATTTT
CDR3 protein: CASSLVSTSGNTIYF

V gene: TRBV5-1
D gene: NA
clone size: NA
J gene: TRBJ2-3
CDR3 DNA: TGCGCCAGCAGCTTTCAGGGAGACACAGATACGCAGTATTTT
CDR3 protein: CASSFQGDTDTQYF

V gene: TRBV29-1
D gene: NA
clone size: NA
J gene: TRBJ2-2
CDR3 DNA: TGCAGCGTTGAATCCCCCGCCTCGCCTAGCGAATTGTCCGGGGAGCTGTTTTTT
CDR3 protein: CSVESPASPSELSGELFF

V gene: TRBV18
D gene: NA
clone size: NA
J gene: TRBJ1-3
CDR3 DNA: TGTGCCAGCTCACCACTTCTCGACACAAGCTCTGGAAACACCATATATTTT
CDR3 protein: CASSPLLDTSSGNTIYF

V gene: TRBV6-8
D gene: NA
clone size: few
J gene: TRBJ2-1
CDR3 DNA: TGTGCCAGCCTGCGGAGTCTAGATATTAATGAGCAGTTCTTC
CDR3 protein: CASLRSLDINEQFF

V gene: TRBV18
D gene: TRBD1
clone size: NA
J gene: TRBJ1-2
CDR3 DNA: TGTGCCAGCTCACCAACACAGGGGAACTATGGCTACACCTTC
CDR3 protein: CASSPTQGNYGYTF

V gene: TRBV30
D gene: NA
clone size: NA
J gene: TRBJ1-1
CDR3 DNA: TGTGCCTGGATATTGGCAGGCTTGAACACTGAAGCTTTCTTT
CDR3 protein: CAWILAGLNTEAFF

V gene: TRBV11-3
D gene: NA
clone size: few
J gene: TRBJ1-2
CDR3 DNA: TGTGCCAGCAGCTTGGAGGACATCAGGGCTAACTATGGCTACACCTTC
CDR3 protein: CASSLEDIRANYGYTF

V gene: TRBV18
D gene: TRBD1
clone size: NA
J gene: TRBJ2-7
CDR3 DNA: TGTGCCAGCTCACCACCGAGGCAGGGGGCCTACGAGCAGTACTTC
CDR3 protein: CASSPPRQGAYEQYF

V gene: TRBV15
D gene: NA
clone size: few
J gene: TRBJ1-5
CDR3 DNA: TGTGCCACCAGCAGAGACAAGGGGCAGGGCAATCAGCCCCAGCATTTT
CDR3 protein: CATSRDKGQGNQPQHF

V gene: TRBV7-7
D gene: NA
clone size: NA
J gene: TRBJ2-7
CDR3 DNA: TGTGCCAGCAGTCCCAGGATTCCTACCTACGAGCAGTACTTC
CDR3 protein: CASSPRIPTYEQYF